A selection of T cell receptor beta chains follows, all from one sample in a study of cytomegalovirus exposure and HLA in healthy donors. Data came from immunoSEQ multiplex PCR; TCRdb stores just in-frame clones and leaves some out. The sample has 250,000 or so clones; about nine tenths are singletons. The sequenced material came from PBMCs. Receptor source: a girl aged 2 to 10 in good health and CMV-seronegative. The CDR3 runs from the conserved cysteine through the conserved F or W. The D gene is left open where the match is weak. Clone size appears in some rows only: once, few, many, or a class for an expanded clone.

D gene	V gene	J gene	clone size	CDR3 protein	CDR3 DNA
.	TRBV5-4	TRBJ2-7	few	CASSAAGQSLYEQYF	TGTGCCAGCAGCGCGGCGGGACAGAGCCTTTACGAGCAGTACTTC
TRBD2	TRBV7-9	TRBJ2-7	.	CASSSARGGYEQYF	TGTGCCAGCAGCTCCGCCCGCGGGGGCTACGAGCAGTACTTC
.	TRBV18	TRBJ2-3	.	CASSRAVGTDTQYF	TGTGCCAGCTCGAGGGCGGTGGGCACAGATACGCAGTATTTT
.	TRBV4-2	TRBJ2-1	.	CASSQDHQVPFF	TGTGCCAGCAGCCAAGATCATCAGGTCCCGTTCTTC
.	TRBV6-6	TRBJ1-6	.	CASSYLDYNSPLHF	TGTGCCAGCAGTTACTTAGATTACAATTCACCCCTCCACTTT
.	TRBV15	TRBJ2-5	.	CATSRDPGGQETQYF	TGTGCCACCAGCAGAGATCCAGGGGGGCAAGAGACCCAGTACTTC
.	TRBV28	TRBJ1-4	.	CASVDSAWVEKLFF	TGTGCCAGCGTGGACAGCGCTTGGGTTGAAAAACTGTTTTTT
.	TRBV10-3	TRBJ2-1	.	CAISDQETYNEQFF	TGTGCCATCAGTGACCAAGAGACCTACAATGAGCAGTTCTTC
TRBD1	TRBV6-4	TRBJ1-5	.	CASSPTGRAGQPQHF	TGTGCCAGCAGTCCGACAGGGCGCGCAGGGCAGCCCCAGCATTTT
TRBD1	TRBV29-1	TRBJ1-2	.	CRKYRGKGRNYGYTF	TGCAGGAAATACAGGGGCAAGGGGAGGAACTATGGCTACACCTTC
.	TRBV18	TRBJ2-1	.	CASSPAEDNEQFF	TGTGCCAGCTCACCCGCGGAGGACAATGAGCAGTTCTTC
TRBD2	TRBV30	TRBJ2-7	few	CAWRRGVPYEQYF	TGTGCCTGGAGGCGGGGGGTACCCTACGAGCAGTACTTC
TRBD2	TRBV7-9	TRBJ2-1	.	CASNLGGSPYNEQFF	TGTGCCAGCAACCTGGGCGGGAGTCCCTACAATGAGCAGTTCTTC
TRBD1	TRBV2	TRBJ1-2	.	CASSDLGTEFHGGYTF	TGTGCCAGCAGTGATCTTGGGACAGAATTTCACGGAGGCTACACCTTC
.	TRBV5-1	TRBJ2-7	.	CASQPFRGTNEQYF	TGCGCCAGCCAACCATTCAGGGGAACTAACGAGCAGTACTTC
TRBD2	TRBV4-1	TRBJ2-5	.	CASSGPSGGPGETQYF	TGCGCCAGCAGCGGACCTAGCGGGGGGCCTGGGGAGACCCAGTACTTC
.	TRBV19	TRBJ1-5	.	CASSGGWGSFGGPQHF	TGTGCCAGTAGTGGGGGGTGGGGGTCCTTCGGAGGGCCCCAGCATTTT
.	TRBV5-5	TRBJ1-2	once	CASSPGQDNSYGYTF	TGTGCCAGCAGCCCTGGACAAGATAACAGCTATGGCTACACCTTC
.	TRBV21-1	TRBJ2-7	once	CASSPRDRNSYEQYF	TGTGCCAGCAGCCCTCGTGACAGAAACTCCTACGAGCAGTACTTC
.	TRBV7-6	TRBJ1-6	.	CASSSGSQGSPLHF	TGTGCCAGCAGCTCGGGCAGCCAGGGTTCACCCCTCCACTTT
TRBD1	TRBV10-1	TRBJ1-2	.	CASSRDRGSNYGYTF	TGCGCCAGCAGCCGGGACAGAGGATCTAACTATGGCTACACCTTC
TRBD1	TRBV7-9	TRBJ2-7	.	CASSRYVGTGHYEQYF	TGTGCCAGCAGCCGATACGTGGGGACAGGTCACTACGAGCAGTACTTC
TRBD1	TRBV10-1	TRBJ2-4	.	CASSAETGGLNIQYF	TGCGCCAGCAGCGCTGAAACAGGGGGCCTAAACATTCAGTACTTC
.	TRBV5-1	TRBJ1-2	.	CASRKSGGGSYGYTF	TGCGCCAGCAGAAAATCGGGGGGCGGGAGCTATGGCTACACCTTC
TRBD2	TRBV27	TRBJ2-1	.	CASSLGLAGLLSYNEQFF	TGTGCCAGCAGTTTAGGACTAGCGGGCCTCTTATCCTACAATGAGCAGTTCTTC
TRBD2	TRBV6-5	TRBJ2-5	.	CASSGGLAGSQYF	TGTGCCAGCAGTGGGGGACTAGCGGGATCCCAGTACTTC
TRBD2	TRBV5-4	TRBJ2-3	.	CASSLVLSGRATDTQYF	TGTGCCAGCAGCTTGGTTCTTAGCGGGAGGGCCACAGATACGCAGTATTTT
TRBD2	TRBV5-3	TRBJ2-1	once	CARSLATSGHNEQFF	TGTGCCAGAAGCTTAGCAACTAGCGGTCACAATGAGCAGTTCTTC
.	TRBV28	TRBJ1-4	.	CASSLGRVITTNEKLFF	TGTGCCAGCAGTTTAGGCAGGGTTATAACAACTAATGAAAAACTGTTTTTT
TRBD2	TRBV2	TRBJ2-1	.	CASRAGLYNEQFF	TGTGCCAGCAGAGCGGGACTTTACAATGAGCAGTTCTTC
TRBD2	TRBV5-6	TRBJ2-7	.	CASSSGTSPYEQYF	TGTGCCAGCAGCTCAGGGACTAGCCCCTACGAGCAGTACTTC
TRBD1	TRBV9	TRBJ1-1	once	CASSANRDRVSEAFF	TGTGCCAGCAGCGCAAACCGGGACAGGGTCAGTGAAGCTTTCTTT
.	TRBV13	TRBJ1-1	once	CASSFGAGVTEAFF	TGTGCCAGCAGCTTTGGGGCAGGAGTCACTGAAGCTTTCTTT
.	TRBV27	TRBJ1-1	once	CASSKGDVPWVTEAFF	TGTGCCAGCAGTAAGGGGGACGTCCCTTGGGTCACTGAAGCTTTCTTT
TRBD2	TRBV28	TRBJ2-3	.	CASTGLAGGTDTQYF	TGTGCCAGCACGGGACTAGCGGGAGGCACAGATACGCAGTATTTT
TRBD2	TRBV10-2	TRBJ2-5	.	CASMPQAGVQETQYF	TGCGCCAGCATGCCCCAAGCGGGGGTACAAGAGACCCAGTACTTC
TRBD2	TRBV27	TRBJ2-1	once	CASSLMAGGVNEQFF	TGTGCCAGCAGTTTAATGGCGGGGGGGGTCAATGAGCAGTTCTTC
.	TRBV30	TRBJ1-1	once	CAWSAQVNTEAFF	TGTGCCTGGAGCGCCCAGGTGAACACTGAAGCTTTCTTT
.	TRBV5-1	TRBJ2-1	.	CASSLVGEVNEQFF	TGCGCCAGCAGCTTAGTGGGAGAAGTCAATGAGCAGTTCTTC
.	TRBV10-2	TRBJ2-7	.	CASSLQDYEQYF	TGCGCCAGCAGTCTACAGGACTACGAGCAGTACTTC